A selection of T cell receptor beta chains follows, all from one sample in a study of graft-versus-host responses after intestinal transplantation. TCRdb's table, derived via immunoSEQ multiplex PCR, lists solely in-frame clones and lacks some. The profile shows fewer than 95,000 clones, approximately 94% of them singletons. For these receptors, no antigen is known. Source: unstimulated CD4+ T cells sorted from spleen or lymph node cells, taken before transplant. Source of these receptors: a human donor who was the organ donor for an intestinal transplant. Each CDR3 is given with its conserved first and last residue. A D gene is named only where the DNA matches it firmly. Not all rows give a size; the values are once, few, many and, for expanded clones, a class.

CDR3 length	V gene	clone size	D gene	J gene	CDR3 DNA	CDR3 protein
15	TRBV7-2	.	.	TRBJ1-4	TGTGCCAGCAGCTTAAGGAACGGCGGAGCTGAAAAACTGTTTTTT	CASSLRNGGAEKLFF
14	TRBV6-1	.	.	TRBJ2-1	TGTGCCAGCAGTGAAGCGCCGGTGAACAATGAGCAGTTCTTC	CASSEAPVNNEQFF
14	TRBV7-2	.	.	TRBJ1-3	TGTGCCAGCAGCCCCGACAGTCCTGGAAACACCATATATTTT	CASSPDSPGNTIYF
14	TRBV6-1	.	TRBD2	TRBJ2-1	TGTGCCAGCAGTCGCGGGGGGTCCTACAATGAGCAGTTCTTC	CASSRGGSYNEQFF
17	TRBV9	.	.	TRBJ2-5	TGTGCCAGCAGCGTAGGGTCCCCACTGCCCCTGTGGGAGACCCAGTACTTC	CASSVGSPLPLWETQYF
19	TRBV21-1	.	.	TRBJ2-7	TGTGCCAGCAGCAAAGGAGAGTCCCTGACAGGGGAGAGCTCCTACGAGCAGTACTTC	CASSKGESLTGESSYEQYF
16	TRBV7-2	.	TRBD1	TRBJ1-3	TGTGCCAGCAGCTACATACCAGGGACAGTAGGAAACACCATATATTTT	CASSYIPGTVGNTIYF
14	TRBV11-3	.	.	TRBJ2-3	TGTGCCAGCAGCTTCGGCGGGGCCACAGATACGCAGTATTTT	CASSFGGATDTQYF
14	TRBV18	.	TRBD1	TRBJ1-1	TGTGCCAGCTCACCTATGGGACAGACGACTGAAGCTTTCTTT	CASSPMGQTTEAFF
17	TRBV11-2	once	.	TRBJ1-3	TGTGCCAGCAGCTTAGGGGTCATACCGGGGTCTGGAAACACCATATATTTT	CASSLGVIPGSGNTIYF
14	TRBV19	.	TRBD1	TRBJ1-5	TGTGCCAGTAGCACCAGGGGGCAAACTCAGCCCCAGCATTTT	CASSTRGQTQPQHF
14	TRBV7-9	.	.	TRBJ1-5	TGTGCCAGCAGCTTAGCGCAGGGCGGTCAGCCCCAGCATTTT	CASSLAQGGQPQHF
13	TRBV7-9	.	.	TRBJ1-2	TGTGCCAGCAGCTTCGAAGCTAACTATGGCTACACCTTC	CASSFEANYGYTF
13	TRBV6-6	.	.	TRBJ1-1	TGTGCCAGCAGTTACGGGATGAACACTGAAGCTTTCTTT	CASSYGMNTEAFF
14	TRBV5-1	.	.	TRBJ1-4	TGCGCCAGCAGCACGGGACACGTTAATGAAAAACTGTTTTTT	CASSTGHVNEKLFF
17	TRBV18	once	.	TRBJ1-1	TGTGCCAGCTCACCTACATCCTCTCAGAACATGAACACTGAAGCTTTCTTT	CASSPTSSQNMNTEAFF
18	TRBV19	.	.	TRBJ1-6	TGTGCCAGTAGTAGGCATTCGTCGGGGGGTGTGTTAGGTTCACCCCTCCACTTT	CASSRHSSGGVLGSPLHF
14	TRBV5-1	.	.	TRBJ1-1	TGCGCCAGCAGCGTAGGGACGGCGAACACTGAAGCTTTCTTT	CASSVGTANTEAFF
15	TRBV2	.	.	TRBJ2-5	TGTGCCAGCAGTGATCGGCAGGGAGCCGTCCAGACCCAGTACTTC	CASSDRQGAVQTQYF
15	TRBV18	.	.	TRBJ1-2	TGTGCCAGCTCACCAGACGGGACGGCTGACTATGGCTACACCTTC	CASSPDGTADYGYTF
11	TRBV30	.	.	TRBJ1-3	TGTGGATGGGGCACTGGAAACACCATATATTTT	CGWGTGNTIYF
15	TRBV6-5	.	.	TRBJ1-5	TGTGCCAGCAGTTACGCCGGACAAAGCAATCAGCCCCAGCATTTT	CASSYAGQSNQPQHF
15	TRBV10-3	.	.	TRBJ1-5	TGTGCCATCAGTGAGTCGGACAGCCCGAATCAGCCCCAGCATTTT	CAISESDSPNQPQHF
13	TRBV6-1	.	TRBD1	TRBJ1-1	TGTGCCAGCGGGACAGGGGTTTCCGCTGAAGCTTTCTTT	CASGTGVSAEAFF
14	TRBV27	.	.	TRBJ2-7	TGTGCCAGCAGACCCGGGACGGATACTTACGAGCAGTACTTC	CASRPGTDTYEQYF
18	TRBV7-2	.	.	TRBJ1-2	TGTGCCAGCAGCTTATCGGGGGTGGAGGGGCCCCAAGTGTATGGCTACACCTTC	CASSLSGVEGPQVYGYTF
14	TRBV6-1	.	TRBD1	TRBJ2-7	TGTGCCAGCAGTGAAGCGACAGGGCCCATCGAGCAGTACTTC	CASSEATGPIEQYF
15	TRBV18	.	.	TRBJ1-5	TGTGCCAGCTCCGCGGGGGCAGGGAGCAATCAGCCCCAGCATTTT	CASSAGAGSNQPQHF
16	TRBV7-9	.	TRBD2	TRBJ2-5	TGTGCCAGCAGCCATTTGACTAGCGGGGGAGGAGAGACCCAGTACTTC	CASSHLTSGGGETQYF
15	TRBV27	.	TRBD1	TRBJ1-5	TGTGCCAGCAGTTTATCACAGGGGAACAATCAGCCCCAGCATTTT	CASSLSQGNNQPQHF
15	TRBV10-2	.	.	TRBJ2-1	TGCGCCAGCAGTGTCGGGGGAACGAGTTACAATGAGCAGTTCTTC	CASSVGGTSYNEQFF
17	TRBV28	.	TRBD2	TRBJ2-5	TGTGCCAGCAGTCAACGGCCGCCTAGCGGGGACCGGGAGACCCAGTACTTC	CASSQRPPSGDRETQYF
15	TRBV6-5	.	TRBD1	TRBJ1-3	TGTGCCAGCACGGTACAGGGGTCTCCCGGAAACACCATATATTTT	CASTVQGSPGNTIYF
15	TRBV4-1	once	TRBD2	TRBJ2-3	TGCGCCAGCAGCGGGGGACTAGCGGGGCCGGATACGCAGTATTTT	CASSGGLAGPDTQYF
14	TRBV11-3	.	TRBD1	TRBJ1-2	TGTGCCAGCAGCCCTGGACAGGGGACTTATGGCTACACCTTC	CASSPGQGTYGYTF
11	TRBV6-1	.	.	TRBJ1-5	TGTGCCAGCAGTGAGTATCAGCCCCAGCATTTT	CASSEYQPQHF
15	TRBV7-2	.	TRBD1	TRBJ1-1	TGTGCCAGCAGCAAACAGGGGGCGCAGAACACTGAAGCTTTCTTT	CASSKQGAQNTEAFF
13	TRBV6-6	.	.	TRBJ1-1	TGTGCCAGCAGTCTAGGACAGAACACTGAAGCTTTCTTT	CASSLGQNTEAFF
14	TRBV2	once	.	TRBJ1-1	TGTGCCAGCGGAACGGGAGCACAGGTAGCTGAAGCTTTCTTT	CASGTGAQVAEAFF
12	TRBV10-1	.	.	TRBJ2-7	TGCGCCAGCAGTGACAGCTCCTACGAGCAGTACTTC	CASSDSSYEQYF